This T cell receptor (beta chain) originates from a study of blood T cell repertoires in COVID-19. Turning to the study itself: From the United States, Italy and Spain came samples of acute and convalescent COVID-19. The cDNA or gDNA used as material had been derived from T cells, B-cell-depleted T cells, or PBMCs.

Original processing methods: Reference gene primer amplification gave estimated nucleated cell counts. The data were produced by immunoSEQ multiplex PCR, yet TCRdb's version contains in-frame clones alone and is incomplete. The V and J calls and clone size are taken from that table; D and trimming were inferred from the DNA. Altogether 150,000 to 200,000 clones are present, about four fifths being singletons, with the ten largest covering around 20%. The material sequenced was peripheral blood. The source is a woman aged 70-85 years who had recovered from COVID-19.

CDR3 in DNA: TGTGCCAGCAGTTACCCCACGGGTTGGGAGCACAGGGGTACGAACACCGGGGAGCTGTTTTTT. The encoded protein is CASSYPTGWEHRGTNTGELFF. The rearrangement links TRBV6-2 or TRBV6-3 to TRBJ2-2; TRBD1 matches at 7 bases. This CDR3 is 21 amino acids long. In germline, CDR1 is MNHEY, CDR2 SVGEGT. V gave up 2 bases and J gave up 0 bases; unmatched junction bases: 18.